One sample yielded the 18 T cell receptor beta chains listed below, sequenced in a study of cytomegalovirus exposure and HLA in healthy donors. The PCR was carried out with 60 Vbeta primers and 13 Jbeta primers. Sequencing was performed with immunoSEQ multiplex PCR; in TCRdb, only in-frame clones are kept and a portion is missing. The table has about 190,000 clones, roughly four fifths seen once; the top ten hold approximately 3.1%. The source material was PBMCs. The receptor source for this set is a woman aged 25 to 39 in good health and CMV-seropositive.

There are a few counts of this clone. This rearrangement joins TRBV5-1 to TRBJ2-2, with TRBD1 matching 8 bases. J lost 1 base, V lost 4 bases, and 6 bases had no gene match. The CDR3 sequence is 16 residues long. Germline CDR1 SGHRS, CDR2 YFSETQ. The chain's CDR3 is CASSAAGTGNTGELFF. The CDR3 bases are TGCGCCAGCAGCGCCGCCGGGACAGGGAACACCGGGGAGCTGTTTTTT.

This chain connects TRBV29-1 to TRBJ2-1; 7 bases are a match to TRBD1. The V gene's germline CDR1 is SQVTM and CDR2 ANQGSEA. V gave up 7 bases and J gave up 2 bases; unmatched junction bases: 14. The CDR3 contains 16 residues. The DNA for the CDR3 is TGCAGCGCTCGACCGAACTACAGGGGTCCCTACAATGAGCAGTTCTTC. It translates to CSARPNYRGPYNEQFF.

The chain employs TRBV11-3 and TRBJ2-3, with TRBD2 matching 7 bases. V was clipped by 5 bases and J by 0 bases; unmatched bases: 8. The CDR3 extends over 16 amino acids. CDR1 is SGHNT and CDR2 is YENEEA in the germline V gene. CDR3 nucleotides: TGTGCCAGCAGCCCGGGAGGAGGGGCTAGCACAGATACGCAGTATTTT. This codes for CASSPGGGASTDTQYF.

The V gene is TRBV10-2, the J gene TRBJ1-1; 7 nucleotides align to TRBD1. The CDR3 is 14 residues long. Germline values: CDR1 WSHSY, CDR2 SAAADI. The trim removed 5 bases at V and 4 bases at J, leaving 7 bases unmatched. The CDR3 DNA is TGCGCCAGCAGTAAAACAGGGGCGTTCACTGAAGCTTTCTTT. Amino acid sequence: CASSKTGAFTEAFF.

As for this clone: Because it lacks the conserved phenylalanine or tryptophan at the end, this CDR3 is likely a read error. The chain recombines TRBV20-1 with TRBJ1-2; no clear D gene. CDR3 length equals 11 residues. Germline values: CDR1 DFQATT, CDR2 SNEGSKA (reference sequence). The CDR3 here is CNLLRYYGYTL. In DNA form, the CDR3 reads TGCAACCTCTTAAGGTACTATGGCTACACCCTC.

The V call is TRBV6-1, the J call TRBJ2-1; D might be TRBD2 (7 bases). The germline gives CDR1 MNHNS, CDR2 SASEGT. This CDR3 has 12 amino acids. V lost 0 bases, J lost 15 bases, and 12 bases lay in between. The CDR3, as DNA: TGTGCCAGCAGTGAAGCGGGGGGGGCTAGGTTCTTC. This translates into CASSEAGGARFF.

Note on this clone: Other DNA sequences in this specimen translate into the identical CDR3. J is TRBJ2-7 and V is TRBV28; 7 nucleotides agree with TRBD1. CDR1 MDHEN and CDR2 SYDVKM come from the germline V gene. This CDR3 has 15 residues. Unmatched junction bases numbered 4, after V lost 2 bases and J lost 0 bases. The CDR3 coding sequence is TGTGCCAGCAGTTTAGCGGCAGGGGGCTCCTACGAGCAGTACTTC. This gives the protein CASSLAAGGSYEQYF.

The CDR3 protein is CASSVQGGDTQYF. In DNA form, the CDR3 reads TGTGCCAGCAGTGTTCAGGGAGGAGATACGCAGTATTTT. This chain uses TRBV6-4 with TRBJ2-3, with D maybe TRBD2 (6 bases). The CDR3 spans 13 residues. The V gene lost 4 bases and the J gene lost 5 bases, with 10 bases spanning the gap. CDR1 is MRHNA, CDR2 SNTAGT, per germline.

The chain has TRBV7-9 and TRBJ2-1, with D possibly TRBD2 on 6 matching bases. CDR3 length: 11 amino acids. V was pared by 4 bases and J by 9 bases, with 7 bases between. The germline gives CDR1 SEHNR, CDR2 FQNEAQ (reference sequence). The CDR3 bases are TGTGCCAGCAGCTCGACTAGTGAGCAGTTCTTC. Translating gives CASSSTSEQFF.

The chain uses TRBV4-2 and TRBJ2-5, with 9 positions matching TRBD2. The CDR3 totals 18 residues. Germline V gene data show CDR1 as LGHNA and CDR2 as YNFKEQ. With 4 bases clipped from V and 0 bases from J, the junction kept 12 bases outside the gene matches. As DNA, the CDR3 is TGTGCCAGCAGCCGACAAACCGGGACTAGCACGGACCAAGAGACCCAGTACTTC. Its translation: CASSRQTGTSTDQETQYF.

The V gene is TRBV27, the J gene TRBJ2-3; D ambiguous. V dropped 6 bases and J dropped 6 bases, with 10 bases sitting between them. Germline V gene data show CDR1 as MNHEY and CDR2 as SMNVEV (reference sequence). The CDR3 has 12 residues. CDR3 region: CASSRRSDTQYF. The DNA of the CDR3 is TGTGCCAGCAGCCGCCGGTCTGATACGCAGTATTTT.

The V and J genes are TRBV27 and TRBJ2-7; D might be TRBD2 (6 bases). The germline V and J ends were trimmed by 1 base and 3 bases, with 16 bases remaining between them. CDR1 and CDR2 from the germline V gene are MNHEY and SMNVEV (reference sequence). This CDR3 spans 16 amino acids. CDR3 coding DNA: TGTGCCAGCAGTTTATGGGCGGCTAGCGAGTACTACGAGCAGTACTTC. Encoded protein: CASSLWAASEYYEQYF.

The rearrangement uses TRBV6-5 and TRBJ1-1; D is undetermined. This CDR3 has 14 residues. Germline CDR1 MNHEY, CDR2 SVGAGI. V was trimmed by 2 bases and J by 8 bases, leaving 15 bases between them. CDR3 sequence reads: CASSYQANTFEAFF. The CDR3 DNA reads TGTGCCAGCAGTTACCAGGCTAACACTTTCGAAGCTTTCTTT.

This clone was seen a few times. The rearrangement joins TRBV9 to TRBJ1-1; D uncertain. Germline V gives CDR1 SGDLS, CDR2 YYNGEE. The CDR3 has 11 residues. V dropped 9 bases and J dropped 1 base, with 7 bases sitting between them. The CDR3 DNA follows: TGTGCCACCAATTCGAACACTGAAGCTTTCTTT. Translating it yields CATNSNTEAFF.

This chain uses TRBV10-1 with TRBJ2-7; 7 nucleotides match TRBD1. The length of the CDR3 is 13 residues. Germline V gene data show CDR1 as WNHNN and CDR2 as SYGVQD (reference sequence). J lost 3 bases, V lost 5 bases, and 4 bases had no gene match. CDR3 bases: TGCGCCAGCAGTCCGGGACAGCGCTACGAGCAGTACTTC. This encodes CASSPGQRYEQYF.

J is TRBJ1-1 and V is TRBV6-4; D perhaps matches TRBD1 (6 bases). Trimming took off 7 bases at V and 2 bases at J, with 17 bases between the two ends. The CDR3 runs to 15 residues. In germline, CDR1 is MRHNA, CDR2 SNTAGT. The CDR3 loop is CASKKDSSINTEAFF. The CDR3 DNA reads TGTGCCAGCAAGAAGGACAGCTCTATAAACACTGAAGCTTTCTTT.

In this sample, this clone turned up once. V is TRBV11-2 and J is TRBJ2-7; no clear D gene. CDR1 is SGHAT and CDR2 is FQNNGV in the germline V gene. The V and J ends lost 2 bases and 4 bases respectively, with 12 bases between them. There are 14 residues in the CDR3. CDR3 loop: CASSLLTRSYEQYF. The CDR3 DNA sequence: TGTGCCAGCAGCTTATTAACGAGATCTTACGAGCAGTACTTC.

The gene calls are TRBV11-2 and TRBJ2-2; D ambiguous. CDR1 SGHAT and CDR2 FQNNGV come from the germline V gene. This CDR3 region has 14 residues. The V end was cut by 7 bases, the J end by 4 bases, with 13 bases between. CDR3 DNA sequence: TGTGCCAGCACCTCAGGTTTTTCCACCGGGGAGCTGTTTTTT. Its protein is CASTSGFSTGELFF.